This is a list of T cell receptor beta chains from one sample in a study of T cell repertoires in ileal Crohn's disease. Sequenced by immunoSEQ multiplex PCR; TCRdb stores in-frame clones only, minus some. The sample lists about 3,700 clones, roughly three quarters seen once, with roughly 23% in the top ten. The sequencing input was ileal tissue. Receptors were obtained from an adult with Crohn's disease. CDR3s include the opening cysteine and the closing phenylalanine or tryptophan. Fields, in order: V gene, J gene, CDR3 length, CDR3 protein.

TRBV2,TRBJ1-5,13,CASSVQGGQPQHF
TRBV5-4,TRBJ2-2,14,CASSLGVSAGELFF
TRBV7-2,TRBJ1-2,15,CASSFTGQGANGYTF
TRBV5-1,TRBJ2-6,18,CASRYSGTGSSGANVLTF
TRBV6-1,TRBJ1-5,15,CASYPGQGVGQPQHF
TRBV6-5,TRBJ2-3,15,CASSLGTGAPDTQYF
TRBV29-1,TRBJ2-7,13,CSVETGGHYELYF
TRBV5-4,TRBJ2-5,16,CASSLVAGGDQETQYF
TRBV30,TRBJ1-4,14,CAWSVQGLNEKLFF
TRBV5-8,TRBJ2-1,14,CASSVGSGDNEQFF
TRBV30,TRBJ1-1,13,CAWTPKQNTEAFF
TRBV4-3,TRBJ2-2,16,CASSHRLPSNTGELFF
TRBV7-2,TRBJ1-1,13,CASSFSGNTEAFF
TRBV2,TRBJ2-4,13,CASSHEIGGNQYF
TRBV6-6,TRBJ1-5,14,CASNAGDRDQPQHF
TRBV5-4,TRBJ1-2,14,CASSLGTGNYGYTF
TRBV6-1,TRBJ2-1,15,CASSEQGSSYNEQFF
TRBV30,TRBJ2-1,15,CAWSDGLAGGTEQFF
TRBV11-2,TRBJ2-7,10,CASSHYEQYF
TRBV5-1,TRBJ2-7,17,CASSLGVGLAGEDEQYF
TRBV9,TRBJ1-1,13,CASSLVGSPEAFF